This TCR beta chain was sequenced for a study of blood T cell repertoires in COVID-19. Study overall: Whether acute or convalescent, the COVID-19 samples came from the United States, Italy and Spain. The analysed material was cDNA or gDNA that came from T cells, B-cell-depleted T cells, or PBMCs.

In the original workflow: Using reference gene primer amplification, nucleated cell counts were estimated. Method: immunoSEQ multiplex PCR; TCRdb's copy keeps in-frame clones and lacks some. That table supplies the V and J calls and clone size; D and trimming were determined from the DNA. The sample has 200,000 to 250,000 clones, about 85% seen once. This CDR3 contains 15 residues. The germline V gene has CDR1 SGHTA and CDR2 FQGNSA. V shed 2 bases, J shed 0 bases, and the junction held 3 bases outside the gene matches. Material: peripheral blood. The sequence derives from a woman aged 55-75 years who had recovered from COVID-19. The chain uses TRBV7-2 and TRBJ1-1, with 7 bases matching TRBD1. The CDR3 nucleotides are TGTGCCAGCAGCTTAACAGGGGTCATGAACACTGAAGCTTTCTTT. Its protein is CASSLTGVMNTEAFF.